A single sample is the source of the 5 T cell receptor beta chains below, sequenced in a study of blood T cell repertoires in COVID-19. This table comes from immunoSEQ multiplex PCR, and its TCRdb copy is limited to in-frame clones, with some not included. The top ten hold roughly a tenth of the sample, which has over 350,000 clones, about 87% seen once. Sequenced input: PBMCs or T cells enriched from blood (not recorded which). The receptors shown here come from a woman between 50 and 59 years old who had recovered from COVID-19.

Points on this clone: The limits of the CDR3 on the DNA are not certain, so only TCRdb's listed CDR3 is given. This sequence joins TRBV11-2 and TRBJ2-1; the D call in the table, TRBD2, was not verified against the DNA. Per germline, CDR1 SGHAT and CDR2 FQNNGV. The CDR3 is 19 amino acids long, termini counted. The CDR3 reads CASSFPVLGVSSSSSEQFF.

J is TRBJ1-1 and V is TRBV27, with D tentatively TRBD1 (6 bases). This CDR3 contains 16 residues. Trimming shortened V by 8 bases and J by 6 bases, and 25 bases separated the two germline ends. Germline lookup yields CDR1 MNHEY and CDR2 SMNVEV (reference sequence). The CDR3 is CASAHGGGGAVAEAFF. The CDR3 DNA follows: TGTGCCAGCGCTCATGGGGGAGGGGGGGCCGTCGCTGAAGCTTTCTTT.

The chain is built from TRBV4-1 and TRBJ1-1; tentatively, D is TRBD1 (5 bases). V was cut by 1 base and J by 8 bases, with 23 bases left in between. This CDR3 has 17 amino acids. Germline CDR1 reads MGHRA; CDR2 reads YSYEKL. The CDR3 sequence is CASSQVSLDTRVGEAFF. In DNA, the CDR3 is TGCGCCAGCAGCCAAGTATCATTGGACACCCGGGTCGGAGAAGCTTTCTTT.

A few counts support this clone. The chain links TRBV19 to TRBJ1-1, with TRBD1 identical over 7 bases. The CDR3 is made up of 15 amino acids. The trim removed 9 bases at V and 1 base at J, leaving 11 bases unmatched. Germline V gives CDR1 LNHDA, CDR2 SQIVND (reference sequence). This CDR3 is CASLLTGLSNTEAFF. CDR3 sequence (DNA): TGTGCCAGCCTCTTGACAGGGCTATCGAACACTGAAGCTTTCTTT.

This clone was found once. CDR3 loop: CATSRLITTSGTDTQYF. CDR3 DNA sequence: TGTGCCACCAGCAGACTTATAACGACTAGCGGCACAGATACGCAGTATTTT. The chain recombines TRBV15 with TRBJ2-3, with TRBD2 identical over 8 bases. V was pared by 2 bases and J by 1 base, with 8 bases of the junction left unmatched. CDR1 is LNHNV and CDR2 is YYDKDF in the germline V gene (reference sequence). This CDR3 spans 17 amino acids.